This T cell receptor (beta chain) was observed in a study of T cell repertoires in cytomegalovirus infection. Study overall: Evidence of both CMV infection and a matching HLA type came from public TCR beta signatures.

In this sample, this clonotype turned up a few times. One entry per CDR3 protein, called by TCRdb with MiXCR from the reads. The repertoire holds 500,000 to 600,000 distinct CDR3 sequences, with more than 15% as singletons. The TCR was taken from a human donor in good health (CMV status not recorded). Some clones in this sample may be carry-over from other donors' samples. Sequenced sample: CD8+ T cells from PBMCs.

The CDR3 sequence is CASSQEGQLNTEAFF. The DNA of the CDR3 is TGCGCCAGCAGCCAAGAAGGCCAGTTAAACACTGAAGCTTTCTTT. The chain employs TRBV4-1 and TRBJ1-1; D uncertain. Germline loops: CDR1 MGHRA, CDR2 YSYEKL. The CDR3 totals 15 residues. Trimming left V 0 bases short and J 2 bases short, with 10 bases between.